The clone carrying this T cell receptor beta chain has a handful of counts. What it binds is not known. PCR amplification relied on 60 Vbeta primers (plus 13 Jbeta primers). Profiling relied on immunoSEQ multiplex PCR, and the TCRdb table lists in-frame clones only, not all of them. The table lists about 130,000 clones, around three quarters of them singletons. The CDR3 is made up of 13 amino acids. Germline V gene lookup returns CDR1 SGHAT and CDR2 FQNNGV. V lost 2 bases, J lost 6 bases, and 8 bases lay in between. These data originate in a study of cytomegalovirus exposure and HLA in healthy donors. Study details: Drawn from HLA-typed donors, 80 million to 95 million unique TCRs were held in an early data release. Study-level results: A later analysis revealed that TCR association rates differed between HLA loci, peaking at DRB1 and bottoming out at HLA-C. Researchers reportedly found TCR beta sequences accurately predicted most subjects' HLA-A and HLA-B alleles. Apparent HLA restriction characterized most CMV-associated TCR beta chains in a later analysis.

The gene calls are TRBV11-2 and TRBJ1-5; D gene ambiguous. The origin of this receptor is a man between 18 and 35 years old in good health and CMV-seronegative. Input material: PBMCs. As DNA, the CDR3 is TGTGCCAGCAGCTTAATCCGAGGTCAGCCCCAGCATTTT. Amino acid sequence: CASSLIRGQPQHF.